The clone carrying this T cell receptor beta chain was observed many times. The CDR3 sequence is 13 residues long. V lost 0 bases to trimming and J lost 5 bases, with 8 bases between them. Germline V gives CDR1 LNHNV, CDR2 YYDKDF (reference sequence). Investigators amplified TCR beta CDR3 regions from RNA transcripts. First-round RT-PCR employed HTBI primers, with a second-round multiplex PCR after it. TCRdb reprocessed the multiplex PCR reads with MiXCR, giving one entry per CDR3 protein. Of about 480,000 distinct CDR3 sequences listed, about an eighth are singletons. If patients had other autoimmune diseases, uncontrolled infections, pregnancy or lactation, they were excluded. The record originates from a study of Graves' ophthalmopathy and Graves' hyperthyroidism.

The source is a woman in her twenties or thirties with Graves' ophthalmopathy. What was sequenced was blood. J is TRBJ2-7 and V is TRBV15; D remains ambiguous. Here the CDR3 DNA reads TGTGCCACCAGCAGAGATCACCCCCACGAGCAGTACTTC. Translated, it gives CATSRDHPHEQYF.